Described below is a single T cell receptor beta chain sequence and its context. The sample is drawn from a study of OX40 agonist ivuxolimab in advanced cancers. Assay: immunoSEQ multiplex PCR; the TCRdb copy retains only in-frame clones and omits some. The sample carries some 150,000 clones, 90% recorded once. Germline-derived CDR1 and CDR2 are SGDLS and YYNGEE. The CDR3 consists of 14 residues. Between the trimmed V and J ends, which lost 4 bases and 7 bases, there was a span of 15 bases. The TCR was taken from an adult with an advanced solid tumor such as melanoma, head and neck, liver or kidney cancer. Specimen: CD4+ or CD8+ T cells sorted from blood, collected in a trial of the OX40 agonist ivuxolimab. V usage is TRBV9 and J usage is TRBJ1-5; D remains ambiguous. CDR3 amino acids: CASSPGGIDQPQHF. DNA of the CDR3: TGTGCCAGCAGCCCGGGTGGTATTGACCAGCCCCAGCATTTT.